Listed here are 27 T cell receptor beta chains from one sample, sequenced in a study of tumor-infiltrating lymphocytes in localized non-small cell lung cancer (dated by TCRdb to about 2021). The library was produced with the immunoSEQ multiplex PCR assay. TCRdb holds this immuneACCESS table with in-frame rearrangements only. Some clones are missing; in checked studies, unresolved V genes explain under half, and the rest has no known cause. This sample comprises around 10,000 clones, 60% of them detected only once. Approximately 11% of the sample belongs to the ten largest clones. The source material was uninvolved lung tissue not adjacent to the tumor. The receptors stem from a human donor with non-small cell lung cancer.

The chain uses TRBV11-3 and TRBJ2-7; D possibly corresponds to TRBD2 (7 bases). Between the trimmed V and J ends, which lost 1 base and 1 base, there was a span of 11 bases. Germline V gene data show CDR1 as SGHNT and CDR2 as YENEEA. The CDR3 covers 15 residues. The DNA of the CDR3 is TGTGCCAGCAGCTTAGGTCGGGGGGCTTCCTACGAGCAGTACTTC. The encoded protein is CASSLGRGASYEQYF.

This clone was seen just once. The chain has TRBV21-1 and TRBJ2-7; the D call in the table, TRBD2, was not verified against the DNA. TRBV21-1 is given as a pseudogene. The CDR3 length is 15 residues. The CDR3 DNA reads as TGTGCCAGCAGCAGATATTGCGGGGGGGCCTACGAGCAGTACTTC. Translated, it gives CASSRYCGGAYEQYF.

The V gene is TRBV19, the J gene TRBJ1-5; D is unresolved. The V end was cut by 3 bases, the J end by 4 bases, with 13 bases between. The CDR3 loop spans 15 amino acids. The germline V gene has CDR1 LNHDA and CDR2 SQIVND (reference sequence). CDR3 loop: CASSISRVQNQPQHF. For the CDR3, the DNA is TGTGCCAGTAGTATCAGCCGGGTCCAAAATCAGCCCCAGCATTTT. Combining the CDR3 with reference TRBV19 and TRBJ1-5 gives the whole variable domain DGGITQSPKYLFRKEGQNVTLSCEQNLNHDAMYWYRQDPGQGLRLIYYSQIVNDFQKGDIAEGYSVSREKKESFPLTVTSAQKNPTAFYLCASSISRVQNQPQHFGDGTRLSIL.

This clone was recorded a few times. V gene TRBV28 combines with J gene TRBJ2-1, with TRBD2 matching 7 bases. Germline CDR1 MDHEN, CDR2 SYDVKM. CDR3 length: 13 amino acids. The J segment lost 6 bases and the V segment lost 7 bases, leaving 6 bases of the junction unmatched. DNA of the CDR3: TGTGCCAGCACTCCCGGGGGGTTCAATGAGCAGTTCTTC. As protein: CASTPGGFNEQFF.

This clone was seen only a few times. The sample has other DNA sequences that encode this CDR3 too. The chain is built from TRBV5-1 and TRBJ2-7; D remains ambiguous. The CDR3 loop spans 14 amino acids. V lost 4 bases to trimming and J lost 4 bases, with 15 bases between them. Germline loops: CDR1 SGHRS, CDR2 YFSETQ. CDR3 nucleotides: TGCGCCAGCAGCCTGGTGGTCAGCCCGTACGAGCAGTACTTC. This codes for CASSLVVSPYEQYF.

The chain is built from TRBV19 and TRBJ2-7, with 12 bases fitting TRBD2. The CDR3 contains 14 residues. V shed 6 bases and J 7 bases; nucleotides not matched to a gene: 7. The germline CDR1 and CDR2 sequences are LNHDA and SQIVND (reference sequence). CDR3: CASSRLAGEGEQYF. The CDR3 DNA reads TGTGCCAGTAGCCGACTAGCGGGGGAAGGGGAGCAGTACTTC.

This chain uses TRBV5-8 with TRBJ1-6; D might be TRBD1 (5 bases). CDR3 length: 15 residues. The V end lost 4 bases, the J end lost 7 bases, and 15 bases lay between the germline ends. Germline CDR1 is SGHTS and CDR2 is YDEGEE. Written as DNA, the CDR3 is TGTGCCAGCAGCCCGCAGGGACGGCTAAATTCACCCCTCCACTTT. It is translated as CASSPQGRLNSPLHF.

The V and J genes are TRBV9 and TRBJ1-1, with unresolved D. Germline CDR1 is SGDLS and CDR2 is YYNGEE. There are 13 residues in the CDR3. V was trimmed by 0 bases and J by 4 bases, leaving 7 bases between them. CDR3 in DNA: TGTGCCAGCAGCGTAGGAGTGGGCACTGAAGCTTTCTTT. Translation gives CASSVGVGTEAFF.

This clone ranks as large. The V gene is TRBV2, the J gene TRBJ1-5; D possibly corresponds to TRBD1 (6 bases). Germline V CDR1 and CDR2: SNHLY, FYNNEI. There are 15 residues in the CDR3. The V gene lost 7 bases and the J gene lost 3 bases, with 16 bases spanning the gap. CDR3 nucleotide sequence: TGTGCCAGCACCCCCGGACAGAATTACAATCAGCCCCAGCATTTT. Residues: CASTPGQNYNQPQHF.

The chain couples TRBV11-3 to TRBJ1-1; weak D call: TRBD1 (5 bases). This CDR3 region has 14 residues. The V gene's germline CDR1 is SGHNT and CDR2 YENEEA. Trimming shortened V by 5 bases and J by 3 bases, and 13 bases separated the two germline ends. The CDR3 DNA reads TGTGCCAGCAGCGGCCGGGGGGGGTACACTGAAGCTTTCTTT. Its translation: CASSGRGGYTEAFF.

This chain uses TRBV7-6 with TRBJ1-1, with D hard to call. This CDR3 is 13 amino acids long. CDR1 is SGHVS, CDR2 FNYEAQ, per germline. V lost 1 base to trimming and J lost 5 bases, with 8 bases between them. This CDR3 reads CASSLVGRTEAFF. Written as DNA, the CDR3 is TGTGCCAGCAGCTTAGTAGGGCGTACTGAAGCTTTCTTT.

The chain couples TRBV7-9 to TRBJ1-5; 8 nucleotides match TRBD1. CDR1 and CDR2 (germline): SEHNR, FQNEAQ (reference sequence). The J segment lost 5 bases and the V segment lost 5 bases, leaving 11 bases of the junction unmatched. The CDR3 is made up of 16 amino acids. DNA for the CDR3: TGTGCCAGCAGCCTAATCTTCAGGGGGCAACATCAGCCCCAGCATTTT. Protein product: CASSLIFRGQHQPQHF.

Worth noting for this clone: The sample contains more than one DNA sequence encoding this CDR3. The chain uses TRBV29-1 and TRBJ2-5; D remains ambiguous. The V gene lost 1 base and the J gene lost 2 bases, with 8 bases spanning the gap. CDR3 length: 13 residues. Per the germline V gene, CDR1 is SQVTM and CDR2 is ANQGSEA. The CDR3 loop is CSVEGSGQETQYF. CDR3 bases: TGCAGCGTTGAAGGTTCTGGACAAGAGACCCAGTACTTC.

The chain has TRBV5-1 and TRBJ1-1; 7 bases are a match to TRBD1. This CDR3 region has 12 residues. J was trimmed by 13 bases and V by 3 bases; bases with no gene match: 9. The germline V gene has CDR1 SGHRS and CDR2 YFSETQ. The CDR3 loop is CASSSDRYDHFF. The CDR3 DNA sequence: TGCGCCAGCAGCTCGGACAGGTATGATCATTTCTTT.

This clone was observed a handful of times. This chain uses TRBV25-1 with TRBJ1-5; D not resolved. This CDR3 contains 10 residues. The germline V gene has CDR1 MGHDK and CDR2 SYGVNS. CDR3 in amino acids: CEEVNQPQHF. The CDR3 DNA is TGTGAAGAGGTCAATCAGCCCCAGCATTTT.

The CDR3 DNA follows: TGCGCCAGCAGCTACTCGGGGGACCACTACAATGAGCAGTTCTTC. It translates to CASSYSGDHYNEQFF. The chain uses TRBV5-1 and TRBJ2-1; a weak D match, TRBD2 (6 bases). The V gene lost 3 bases and the J gene lost 3 bases, with 13 bases spanning the gap. This CDR3 spans 15 amino acids. CDR1 is SGHRS, CDR2 YFSETQ, per germline.

In its sample, this clone was seen a few times. The chain has TRBV7-6 and TRBJ2-7, with 12 nucleotides matching TRBD2. Losses at the gene ends were 1 base for V and 2 bases for J; bases not matched to a gene: 9. Per the germline V gene, CDR1 is SGHVS and CDR2 is FNYEAQ. The CDR3 is 18 residues long. CDR3 region: CASSLGLAGVGTAYEQYF. Here the CDR3 DNA reads TGTGCCAGCAGCTTAGGACTAGCGGGGGTAGGTACCGCCTACGAGCAGTACTTC.

A few counts support this clone. This chain joins TRBV5-6 and TRBJ1-6; TRBD1 might be the D (5 bases). The CDR3 covers 15 residues. The germline gives CDR1 SGHDT, CDR2 YYEEEE. V lost 4 bases to trimming and J lost 5 bases, with 13 bases between them. The CDR3 DNA reads TGTGCCAGCAGCCCCAACGCAGGGAATAATTCACCCCTCCACTTT. It specifies CASSPNAGNNSPLHF.

The V call is TRBV6-5, the J call TRBJ2-7; 8 bases map to TRBD1. CDR3 length: 14 residues. Trimming removed 5 bases from V and 1 base from J; junction bases left unmatched: 4. Per the germline V gene, CDR1 is MNHEY and CDR2 is SVGAGI. The CDR3 DNA reads as TGTGCCAGCAGTACCGGGACAGGTTCCTACGAGCAGTACTTC. Translated, it gives CASSTGTGSYEQYF.

The genes are TRBV7-6 and TRBJ2-2; D is perhaps TRBD2 (6 bases). V was clipped by 6 bases and J by 4 bases, with 9 bases between them. Germline-derived CDR1 and CDR2 are SGHVS and FNYEAQ. The CDR3 covers 13 residues. The CDR3: CASRPGLTGELFF. Here the CDR3 DNA reads TGTGCCAGCAGACCGGGACTCACCGGGGAGCTGTTTTTT.

This clone has a handful of counts. CDR3 nucleotide sequence: TGTGCCAGCACCCTGACAGCCTCTGGGGCCAACGTCCTGACTTTC. As protein: CASTLTASGANVLTF. V is TRBV2 and J is TRBJ2-6, with D possibly being TRBD1 (5 bases). The CDR3 is 15 amino acids. Trimming shortened V by 7 bases and J by 0 bases, and 10 bases separated the two germline ends. Germline V lookup: CDR1 SNHLY, CDR2 FYNNEI.

The chain couples TRBV5-1 to TRBJ1-1; D might be TRBD1 (5 bases). Germline CDR1 is SGHRS and CDR2 is YFSETQ. Deletions cut 1 base from V and 3 bases from J, with 7 bases between. This CDR3 has 13 amino acids. Written as DNA, the CDR3 is TGCGCCAGCAGCTTGATGGGGCACACTGAAGCTTTCTTT. Protein sequence: CASSLMGHTEAFF.

The chain has TRBV9 and TRBJ2-7; 7 nucleotides match TRBD2. V lost 3 bases to trimming and J lost 0 bases; unmatched junction nucleotides: 9. Germline V lookup: CDR1 SGDLS, CDR2 YYNGEE. This CDR3 region has 16 residues. The CDR3 here is CASSGLAQTHSYEQYF. The CDR3 DNA reads TGTGCCAGCAGCGGACTAGCCCAAACCCACTCCTACGAGCAGTACTTC. Based on the CDR3 plus reference TRBV9 and TRBJ2-7, the full variable domain is DSGVTQTPKHLITATGQRVTLRCSPRSGDLSVYWYQQSLDQGLQFLIQYYNGEERAKGNILERFSAQQFPDLHSELNLSSLELGDSALYFCASSGLAQTHSYEQYFGPGTRLTVT.

J is TRBJ1-2 and V is TRBV7-2; D uncertain. This CDR3 is 12 amino acids long. The germline V gene has CDR1 SGHTA and CDR2 FQGNSA. V was trimmed by 7 bases and J by 7 bases, leaving 13 bases between them. The CDR3 is CASTSWLVGYTF. The CDR3 DNA follows: TGTGCCAGCACCTCATGGTTGGTTGGCTACACCTTC.

V and J are TRBV6-6 and TRBJ2-1, with 8 bases fitting TRBD2. V was clipped by 6 bases and J by 14 bases; unmatched bases: 6. Germline CDR1 MNHNY, CDR2 SVGAGI (reference sequence). This CDR3 spans 11 amino acids. CDR3 nucleotide sequence: TGTGCCAGCAGCCAGGCGACTAGCGAGTTCTTC. Its translation: CASSQATSEFF.

The genes are TRBV7-3 and TRBJ1-5, with D tentatively TRBD1 (5 bases). The length of the CDR3 is 13 residues. V gave up 2 bases and J gave up 7 bases, with 9 bases separating them. Germline V CDR1 and CDR2: SGHTA, FQGTGA. The CDR3 loop reads CASSLGTEQPQHF. CDR3 in DNA: TGTGCCAGCAGCTTAGGGACGGAGCAGCCCCAGCATTTT.

This clone was found a few times. The V gene is TRBV7-8, the J gene TRBJ2-1; D is unclear. Looked up from germline, CDR1 is SGHVS and CDR2 is FQNEAQ. Trimming left V 6 bases short and J 6 bases short, with 12 bases between. The CDR3 has 13 amino acids. The CDR3 nucleotides are TGTGCCAGCAGGAAGGGATCCGGCAATGAGCAGTTCTTC. As protein: CASRKGSGNEQFF. Drawing the rest from reference TRBV7-8 and TRBJ2-1, the complete variable domain is GAGVSQSPRYKVAKRGQDVALRCDPISGHVSLFWYQQALGQGPEFLTYFQNEAQLDKSGLPSDRFFAERPEGSVSTLKIQRTQQEDSAVYLCASRKGSGNEQFFGPGTRLTVL.